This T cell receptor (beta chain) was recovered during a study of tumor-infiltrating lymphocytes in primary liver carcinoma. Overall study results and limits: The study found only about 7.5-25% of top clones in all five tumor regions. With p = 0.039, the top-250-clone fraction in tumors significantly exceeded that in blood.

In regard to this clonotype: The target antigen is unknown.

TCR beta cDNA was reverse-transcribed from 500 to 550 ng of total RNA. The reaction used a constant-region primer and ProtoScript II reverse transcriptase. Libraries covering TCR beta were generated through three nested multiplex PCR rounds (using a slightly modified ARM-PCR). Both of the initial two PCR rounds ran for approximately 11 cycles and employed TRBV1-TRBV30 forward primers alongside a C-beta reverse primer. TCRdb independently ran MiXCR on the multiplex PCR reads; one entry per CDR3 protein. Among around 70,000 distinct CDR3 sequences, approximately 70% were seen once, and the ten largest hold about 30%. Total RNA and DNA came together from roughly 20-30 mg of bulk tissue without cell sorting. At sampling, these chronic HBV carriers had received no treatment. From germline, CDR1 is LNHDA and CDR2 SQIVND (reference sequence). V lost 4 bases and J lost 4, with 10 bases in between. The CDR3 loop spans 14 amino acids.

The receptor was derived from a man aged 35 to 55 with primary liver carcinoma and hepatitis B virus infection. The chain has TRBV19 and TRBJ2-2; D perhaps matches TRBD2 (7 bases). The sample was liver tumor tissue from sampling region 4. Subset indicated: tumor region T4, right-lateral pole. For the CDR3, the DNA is TGTGCCAGTAGTAGGGAGGGGGGCACCGGGGAGCTGTTTTTT. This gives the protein CASSREGGTGELFF.